This T cell receptor (beta chain) was recorded in a study of shared clonotypes between healthy human individuals. Study-wide results and caveats: The genetic and exposure-history diversity represented was limited by few donors. A few donors held approximately 4.5% of naive CD4 clonotypes in common.

As to this clone: The antigen remains undetermined.

The ends lost 1 base at V and 4 bases at J; junction bases unmatched: 3. The CDR3 is made up of 14 amino acids. The germline gives CDR1 SGDLS, CDR2 YYNGEE. Splitting of CD4+ cells produced CD45RA+ naive and CD45RA-negative memory subsets. Replicate PCRs from sorted subsets contained approximately 220 ng DNA, which is 30,000 to 35,000 T cell genomes. Sequencing was performed with immunoSEQ multiplex PCR; in TCRdb, only in-frame clones are kept and a portion is missing. The data show some 1,600,000 clones, roughly 98% seen once. Sequencing was carried out using naive CD4+ T cells sorted from blood. Subset specified: CD45RA+ positively selected. The clonotype comes from a man younger than 45 in good health. The V and J genes are TRBV9 and TRBJ2-3; 7 bases map to TRBD2. CDR3 nucleotide sequence: TGTGCCAGCAGCGTATCGGGAGGCCCAGATACGCAGTATTTT. This sequence encodes CASSVSGGPDTQYF. Drawing the rest from reference TRBV9 and TRBJ2-3, the complete variable domain is DSGVTQTPKHLITATGQRVTLRCSPRSGDLSVYWYQQSLDQGLQFLIQYYNGEERAKGNILERFSAQQFPDLHSELNLSSLELGDSALYFCASSVSGGPDTQYFGPGTRLTVL.